This T cell receptor beta chain was identified during a study of T cell repertoires in cytomegalovirus infection. This clonotype was observed a few times. The V gene lost 6 bases and the J gene lost 1 base, with 12 bases spanning the gap. Germline CDR1 SGHAT, CDR2 FQNNGV. The CDR3 runs to 14 residues. Using its own MiXCR run on the reads, TCRdb lists one record per CDR3 protein. The table records about 160,000 distinct CDR3 sequences, 17% of them present only once. Sequencing used CD8+ T cells from PBMCs. This chain connects TRBV11-2 to TRBJ1-1, with D hard to call. The sequence derives from a human donor in good health (CMV status not recorded). Some clones in this sample may be carry-over from other donors' samples. The CDR3 DNA follows: TGTGCCAGCAGTTTTAACGGAGAGAACACTGAAGCTTTCTTT. The encoded protein is CASSFNGENTEAFF. The full variable domain, completed using reference TRBV11-2 and TRBJ1-1, is EAGVAQSPRYKIIEKRQSVAFWCNPISGHATLYWYQQILGQGPKLLIQFQNNGVVDDSQLPKDRFSAERLKGVDSTLKIQPAKLEDSAVYLCASSFNGENTEAFFGQGTRLTVV.